Below, 25 T cell receptor beta chains from the same sample are listed, as sequenced in a study of cytomegalovirus exposure and HLA in healthy donors. PCR involved 60 Vbeta and 13 Jbeta primers. Method: immunoSEQ multiplex PCR; TCRdb's copy keeps in-frame clones and lacks some. The table shows under 250,000 clones, with approximately 85% occurring only once. Sequencing used PBMCs. These receptors all stem from a woman in her thirties or forties in good health and CMV-seronegative.

The chain links TRBV19 to TRBJ2-3, with TRBD2 identical over 11 bases. Per germline, CDR1 LNHDA and CDR2 SQIVND (reference sequence). CDR3 length: 15 residues. Trimming removed 7 bases from V and 2 bases from J; junction bases left unmatched: 5. The DNA of the CDR3 is TGTGCCAGTACGACTAGCGGGATGAACACAGATACGCAGTATTTT. Translation: CASTTSGMNTDTQYF.

The rearrangement links TRBV18 to TRBJ1-2; 7 nucleotides agree with TRBD1. CDR1 KGHSH and CDR2 LQKENI come from the germline V gene. Unmatched junction bases numbered 10, after V lost 4 bases and J lost 8 bases. The CDR3 extends over 14 amino acids. The DNA of the CDR3 is TGTGCCAGCTCACAACTGGAGGGGGCGGCCGGCTACACCTTC. It codes for CASSQLEGAAGYTF.

This chain joins TRBV13 and TRBJ2-2, with D possibly being TRBD1 (5 bases). The germline V gene has CDR1 PRHDT and CDR2 FYEKMQ (reference sequence). The V end lost 5 bases, the J end lost 6 bases, and 13 bases lay between the germline ends. The CDR3 totals 14 residues. The CDR3 is CASSVSGRAGELFF. CDR3 DNA sequence: TGTGCCAGCAGCGTCTCAGGGCGCGCCGGGGAGCTGTTTTTT.

The chain employs TRBV7-9 and TRBJ1-1; TRBD1 is a possible D gene (5 bases). The CDR3 totals 15 residues. Looked up from germline, CDR1 is SEHNR and CDR2 is FQNEAQ (reference sequence). V was clipped by 2 bases and J by 3 bases, with 13 bases between them. The CDR3 bases are TGTGCCAGCAGCTTACTCAGGGCGTGGGACACTGAAGCTTTCTTT. The encoded protein is CASSLLRAWDTEAFF.

This chain joins TRBV2 and TRBJ2-5; 10 bases line up with TRBD2. Germline assignment: CDR1 SNHLY and CDR2 FYNNEI. The junction had 8 bases not matched to a gene; V was cut back by 6 bases and J by 1 base. The CDR3 sequence is 16 residues long. The DNA for the CDR3 is TGTGCCAGCAGACCGATGTCTAGCGGGGGCCAAGAGACCCAGTACTTC. Residues: CASRPMSSGGQETQYF.

The V call is TRBV28, the J call TRBJ2-3; 12 nucleotides agree with TRBD2. The CDR3 loop spans 16 amino acids. Germline CDR1 MDHEN, CDR2 SYDVKM. V lost 5 bases, J lost 3 bases, and 6 bases stayed unmatched. The CDR3 sequence: CASSEETSGRTDTQYF. The CDR3 DNA reads as TGTGCCAGCAGTGAGGAGACTAGCGGGAGAACAGATACGCAGTATTTT.

The rearrangement joins TRBV11-3 to TRBJ2-3, with 8 nucleotides matching TRBD2. The CDR3 is 15 amino acids. The V gene's germline CDR1 is SGHNT and CDR2 YENEEA. Germline trimming cut 1 base from V and 4 bases from J; bases unmatched to any gene: 4. The CDR3: CASSLGAGEADTQYF. Written as DNA, the CDR3 is TGTGCCAGCAGCTTAGGAGCGGGAGAGGCAGATACGCAGTATTTT.

The V gene is TRBV29-1, the J gene TRBJ1-1, with D maybe TRBD1 (5 bases). CDR3 size: 13 residues. Germline V gives CDR1 SQVTM, CDR2 ANQGSEA. Trimming left V 2 bases short and J 3 bases short, with 10 bases between. The CDR3 protein is CSVEQGLDTEAFF. CDR3 sequence (DNA): TGCAGCGTTGAACAGGGCTTGGACACTGAAGCTTTCTTT.

The V and J genes are TRBV6-6 and TRBJ2-7; D remains unclear. The CDR3 is 11 amino acids. Deletions cut 5 bases from V and 8 bases from J, with 10 bases between. Germline CDR1 reads MNHNY; CDR2 reads SVGAGI (reference sequence). This chain's CDR3 is CASSPQKKQYF. The CDR3 coding sequence is TGTGCCAGCAGTCCCCAGAAGAAGCAGTACTTC.

The chain recombines TRBV5-6 with TRBJ2-7; TRBD2 agrees at 7 bases. The germline V gene encodes CDR1 SGHDT and CDR2 YYEEEE. J lost 3 bases, V lost 0 bases, and 15 bases had no gene match. The CDR3 has 18 residues. Written as DNA, the CDR3 is TGTGCCAGCAGCTTGGAGGGGCGGGAGCGGGGTTTGGACTACGAGCAGTACTTC. Translation gives CASSLEGRERGLDYEQYF.

This CDR3 reads CAALPGQGTYGYTF. In DNA form, the CDR3 reads TGTGCCGCACTACCGGGACAGGGCACCTATGGCTACACCTTC. The V call is TRBV6-1, the J call TRBJ1-2, with 9 bases fitting TRBD1. The CDR3 length is 14 residues. J gave up 4 bases and V 11 bases, and 11 bases lay outside the gene matches. Germline CDR1 is MNHNS and CDR2 is SASEGT.

This chain links TRBV5-8 with TRBJ2-2, with D hard to call. The CDR3 totals 15 residues. The V gene's germline CDR1 is SGHTS and CDR2 YDEGEE. The V end was cut by 0 bases, the J end by 1 base, with 7 bases between. CDR3 nucleotides: TGTGCCAGCAGCTTGGGCCAGATGAACACCGGGGAGCTGTTTTTT. Protein: CASSLGQMNTGELFF.

The rearrangement uses TRBV5-6 and TRBJ1-6, with unresolved D. The CDR3 length is 13 residues. V was clipped by 0 bases and J by 8 bases, with 6 bases between them. Germline CDR1 SGHDT, CDR2 YYEEEE. The CDR3 is CASSLAGYSPLHF. CDR3 nucleotide sequence: TGTGCCAGCAGCTTGGCGGGGTATTCACCCCTCCACTTT.

V is TRBV28 and J is TRBJ2-4; 7 bases are shared with TRBD2. The CDR3 spans 15 residues. Looked up from germline, CDR1 is MDHEN and CDR2 is SYDVKM. Trimming at V came to 4 bases and at J to 0 bases, leaving 3 bases not matched to a gene. The CDR3 bases are TGTGCCAGCAGTTCTAGCGGCAAAGCCAAAAACATTCAGTACTTC. Its translation is CASSSSGKAKNIQYF.

This sequence joins TRBV7-2 and TRBJ2-2; 10 bases are shared with TRBD2. Losses at the gene ends were 1 base for V and 8 bases for J; bases not matched to a gene: 4. This CDR3 region has 15 residues. Germline assignment: CDR1 SGHTA and CDR2 FQGNSA. The CDR3 DNA reads as TGTGCCAGCAGCTTAGATCCTAGCGGGAGTGGGGAGCTGTTTTTT. Translating it yields CASSLDPSGSGELFF.

This clone has only one observation. CDR3 coding DNA: TGTGCCAGCAGCCCGGGGACAGCCCCGGGTCTAGAAGGGGTTTATACGCAGTATTTT. Translating gives CASSPGTAPGLEGVYTQYF. V is TRBV11-2 and J is TRBJ2-3, with 7 bases matching TRBD1. Losses at the gene ends were 5 bases for V and 7 bases for J; bases not matched to a gene: 24. The CDR3 extends over 19 amino acids. CDR1 SGHAT and CDR2 FQNNGV come from the germline V gene.

The rearrangement links TRBV11-3 to TRBJ2-1, with 9 bases identical to TRBD2. Germline V gene lookup returns CDR1 SGHNT and CDR2 YENEEA. Trimming at V came to 1 base and at J to 7 bases, leaving 8 bases not matched to a gene. CDR3 length equals 16 residues. CDR3 bases: TGTGCCAGCAGCTTAGTAGCCACTAGCGGGTCTAATGAGCAGTTCTTC. Translating it yields CASSLVATSGSNEQFF.

The chain uses TRBV15 and TRBJ2-1; 7 nucleotides line up with TRBD2. The junction had 11 bases not matched to a gene; V was cut back by 7 bases and J by 8 bases. The CDR3 is made up of 14 amino acids. Germline-derived CDR1 and CDR2 are LNHNV and YYDKDF (reference sequence). The CDR3 coding sequence is TGTGCCACCATTGGGAGCGGGAAGTGGGATGAGCAGTTCTTC. Amino acids: CATIGSGKWDEQFF.

The chain couples TRBV19 to TRBJ1-1, with D unclear. Between the trimmed V and J ends, which lost 5 bases and 2 bases, there was a span of 18 bases. Germline CDR1 is LNHDA and CDR2 is SQIVND (reference sequence). The CDR3 covers 16 residues. CDR3 amino acids: CASSVPATSGNTEAFF. In DNA form, the CDR3 reads TGTGCCAGTAGTGTCCCCGCGACATCGGGAAACACTGAAGCTTTCTTT.

V usage is TRBV5-1 and J usage is TRBJ2-1; 10 bases are a match to TRBD1. This CDR3 spans 15 amino acids. Unmatched junction bases numbered 5, after V lost 5 bases and J lost 3 bases. Germline loops: CDR1 SGHRS, CDR2 YFSETQ. Here the CDR3 reads CASRSGTGDYNEQFF. DNA for the CDR3: TGCGCCAGCAGGTCCGGGACAGGGGACTACAATGAGCAGTTCTTC.

The rearrangement joins TRBV10-3 to TRBJ2-1; 12 positions agree with TRBD2. The junction had 4 bases not matched to a gene; V was cut back by 4 bases and J by 6 bases. This CDR3 region has 15 residues. Per the germline V gene, CDR1 is ENHRY and CDR2 is SYGVKD. This CDR3 reads CAISGWGLAGNEQFF. The CDR3 nucleotides are TGTGCCATCAGTGGCTGGGGACTAGCGGGCAATGAGCAGTTCTTC.

CDR3 protein: CASSLTTRFNEQFF. The CDR3 DNA sequence: TGTGCCAGCAGCTTAACTACTAGGTTTAATGAGCAGTTCTTC. The chain couples TRBV7-9 to TRBJ2-1, with D perhaps matching TRBD2 (5 bases). The V end lost 2 bases, the J end lost 7 bases, and 12 bases lay between the germline ends. This CDR3 spans 14 amino acids. Germline V gene data show CDR1 as SEHNR and CDR2 as FQNEAQ (reference sequence).

The chain carries TRBV30 and TRBJ1-3; 11 bases align to TRBD1. The CDR3 has 19 amino acids. J lost 2 bases, V lost 2 bases, and 14 bases had no gene match. Germline V gene data show CDR1 as GTSNPN and CDR2 as SVGIG (reference sequence). DNA for the CDR3: TGTGCCTGGAGTTTAACTAGTTATGGGACAGGGGGTACTGGAAACACCATATATTTT. Its translation: CAWSLTSYGTGGTGNTIYF.

The chain links TRBV28 to TRBJ1-5; 7 bases are a match to TRBD1. Looked up from germline, CDR1 is MDHEN and CDR2 is SYDVKM. The length of the CDR3 is 14 residues. Unmatched junction bases numbered 4, after V lost 6 bases and J lost 2 bases. The CDR3 here is CASRDGQGNQPQHF. CDR3 nucleotide sequence: TGTGCCAGCAGGGACGGACAGGGCAATCAGCCCCAGCATTTT.

This clone was detected a few times. This chain links TRBV5-1 with TRBJ2-5, with 7 bases lining up with TRBD1. After removal of 0 bases from V and 3 bases from J, the junction contained 11 bases not matched to a gene. CDR3 length: 17 residues. Germline V gives CDR1 SGHRS, CDR2 YFSETQ. CDR3 loop: CASSLVLAGGREETQYF. CDR3 sequence (DNA): TGCGCCAGCAGCTTGGTTCTGGCAGGGGGTAGGGAAGAGACCCAGTACTTC.